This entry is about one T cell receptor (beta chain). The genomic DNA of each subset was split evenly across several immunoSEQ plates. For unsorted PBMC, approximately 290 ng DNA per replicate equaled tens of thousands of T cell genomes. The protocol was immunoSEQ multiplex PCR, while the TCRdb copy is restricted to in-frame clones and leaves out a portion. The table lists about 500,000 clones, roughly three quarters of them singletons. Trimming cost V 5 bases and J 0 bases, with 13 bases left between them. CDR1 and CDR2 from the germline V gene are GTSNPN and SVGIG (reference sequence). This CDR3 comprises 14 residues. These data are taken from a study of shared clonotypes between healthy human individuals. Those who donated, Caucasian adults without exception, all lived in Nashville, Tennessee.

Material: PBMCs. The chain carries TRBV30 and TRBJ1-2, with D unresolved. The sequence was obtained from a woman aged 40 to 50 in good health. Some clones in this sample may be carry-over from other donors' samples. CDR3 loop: CAWRTDFTNYGYTF. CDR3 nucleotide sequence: TGTGCCTGGCGGACGGATTTTACTAACTATGGCTACACCTTC.